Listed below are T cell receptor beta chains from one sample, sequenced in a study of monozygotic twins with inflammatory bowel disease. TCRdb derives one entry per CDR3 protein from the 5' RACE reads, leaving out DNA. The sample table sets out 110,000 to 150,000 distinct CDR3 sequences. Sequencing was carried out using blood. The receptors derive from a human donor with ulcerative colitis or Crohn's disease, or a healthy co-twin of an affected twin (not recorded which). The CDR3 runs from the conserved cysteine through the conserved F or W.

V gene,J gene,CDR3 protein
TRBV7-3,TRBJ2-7,CASSLRWGSSYEQYF
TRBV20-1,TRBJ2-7,CSARVASAGKAVYEQYF
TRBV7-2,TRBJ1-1,CASSSQAQGNTEAFF
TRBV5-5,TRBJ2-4,CASSPETKNIQYF
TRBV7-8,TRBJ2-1,CASSATSGIYNEQFF
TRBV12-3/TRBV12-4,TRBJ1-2,CASSLAVTYGYTF
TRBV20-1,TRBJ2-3,CSALSLAGGGRDTQYF
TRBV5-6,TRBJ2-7,CASSLGSSLGEQYF
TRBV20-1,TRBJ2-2,CSARSASGMEANTGELFF
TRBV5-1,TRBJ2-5,CASSRTSGAQGTQYF
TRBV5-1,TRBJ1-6,CASSLALRRYNSPLHF
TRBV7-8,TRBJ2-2,CASSLSHGRNTGELFF
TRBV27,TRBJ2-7,CASSPRGGPYEQYF
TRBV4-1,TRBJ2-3,CASSQDGTGEADTQYF
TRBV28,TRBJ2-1,CASGSYNEQFF
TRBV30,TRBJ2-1,CAWCRDPPFYNNEQFF
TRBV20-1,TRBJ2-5,CSAHTSGETQYF
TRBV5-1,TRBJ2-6,CASSSGDEISSGANVLTF
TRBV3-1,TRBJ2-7,CASSRGRAYEQYF
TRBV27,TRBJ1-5,CASSLWGGDNQPQHF
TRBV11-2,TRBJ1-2,CASSLPTQGFYGYTF
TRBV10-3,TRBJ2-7,CAITRGGGEQYF
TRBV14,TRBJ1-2,CASSQNLQAPVGYTF
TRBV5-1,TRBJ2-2,CASSLRSSDGTGELFF
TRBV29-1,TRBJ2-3,CSVRGLAGVTDTQYF
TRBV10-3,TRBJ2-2,CAINRGRDGELFF
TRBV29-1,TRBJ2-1,CSGRQKYNEQFF
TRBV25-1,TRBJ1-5,CASSGWSNQPQHF
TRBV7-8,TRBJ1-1,CASSFHRGLVTEAFF
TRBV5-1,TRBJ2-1,CASSLEGLAGLVEQFF
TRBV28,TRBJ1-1,CASSKRTGVFGTEAFF
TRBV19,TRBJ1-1,CASSINTEAFF
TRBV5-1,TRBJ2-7,CASSLGIGQLSYEQYF
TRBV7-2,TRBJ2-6,CASRQGETGANVLTF
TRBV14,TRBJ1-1,CASSQVGTTQAFF
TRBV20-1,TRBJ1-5,CSARPTGVRGNQPQHF
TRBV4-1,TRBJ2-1,CASSQDASGGGNEQFF
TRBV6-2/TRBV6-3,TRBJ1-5,CASSYGGTGSQPQHF
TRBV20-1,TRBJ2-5,CSASPTRRASGRREETQYF
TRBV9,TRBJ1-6,CASSVANRDNSPLHF
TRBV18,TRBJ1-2,CASSPNLDRTVYGYTF
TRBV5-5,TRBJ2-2,CASSLVGGTASGELFF
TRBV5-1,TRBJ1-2,CASSVTGELDVYTF
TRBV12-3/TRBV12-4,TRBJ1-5,CASSLSVGGGNQPQHF
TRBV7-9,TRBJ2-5,CASSQRGPQETQYF
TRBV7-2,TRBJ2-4,CASSPTRGANIQYF
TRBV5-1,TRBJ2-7,CASSLVPRQTYEQYF
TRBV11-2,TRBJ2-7,CASSLRTWEQYF